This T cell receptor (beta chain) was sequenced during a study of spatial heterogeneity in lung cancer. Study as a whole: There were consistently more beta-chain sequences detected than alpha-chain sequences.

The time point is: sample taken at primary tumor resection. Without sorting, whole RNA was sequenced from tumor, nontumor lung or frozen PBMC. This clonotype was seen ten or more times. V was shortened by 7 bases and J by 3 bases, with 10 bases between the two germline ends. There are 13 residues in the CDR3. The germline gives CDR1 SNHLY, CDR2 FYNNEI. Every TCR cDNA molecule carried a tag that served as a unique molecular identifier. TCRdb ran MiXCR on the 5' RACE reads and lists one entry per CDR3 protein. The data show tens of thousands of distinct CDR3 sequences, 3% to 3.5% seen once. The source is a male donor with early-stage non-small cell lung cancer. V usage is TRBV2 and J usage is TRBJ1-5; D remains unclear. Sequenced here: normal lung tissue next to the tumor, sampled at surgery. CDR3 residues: CASKTEINQPQHF. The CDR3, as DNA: TGTGCCAGCAAGACCGAAATCAATCAGCCCCAGCATTTT.